Sequencing of this T cell receptor (beta chain) was carried out in a study of T cells after yellow fever vaccination. About this clonotype itself: What it binds is unknown.

UMIs and a universal primer site were added when TCR cDNA was made by 5'RACE template switching. TCRdb itself ran the 5' RACE reads through MiXCR, one entry per CDR3 protein. The sample carries 300,000 to 400,000 distinct CDR3 sequences, under 15% recorded once. The junction had 6 bases not matched to a gene; V was cut back by 5 bases and J by 6 bases. The length of the CDR3 is 15 residues. CDR1 and CDR2 from the germline V gene are SGHTA and FQGNSA. Findings and caveats of the study: A small share of clonotypes appeared in both CD4 and CD8 compartments. By day 5 rather than day 15, the secondary response had peaked, though it was weaker. Post-booster reappearance was seen for most primary-vaccination clones (roughly 96% CD4, around 91% CD8).

V is TRBV7-2 and J is TRBJ1-6; 8 nucleotides agree with TRBD1. The sequences come from CD4+ T cells sorted from PBMCs, collected 15 days after the yellow fever booster vaccination. This clonotype was obtained from a man aged 18 to 29 who received the YFV17D yellow fever vaccine. This CDR3 reads CASSPRQGINSPLHF. Here the CDR3 DNA reads TGTGCCAGCAGCCCCCGACAGGGGATTAATTCACCCCTCCACTTT.